This T cell receptor (beta chain) was sequenced for a study of blood T cells in healthy people across ages. A sample-barcoded 5' primer and a J-beta primer mix were used in a second PCR of roughly 7 to 12 cycles. TCRdb itself ran the 5' RACE reads through MiXCR, one entry per CDR3 protein. The table records about 1.4 million distinct CDR3 sequences, 59% of them present only once. Germline loops: CDR1 SGHDN, CDR2 FVKESK. There are 17 residues in the CDR3. The junction had 12 bases not matched to a gene; V was cut back by 1 base and J by 9 bases. The sample taken for sequencing was blood. This TCR came from a man aged 18 to 29 in good health. The chain is built from TRBV14 and TRBJ2-1, with 10 bases lining up with TRBD2. The CDR3 region has the DNA TGTGCCAGCAGCCAAGTACTCCGACTAGCGGGTAAGACTGAGCAGTTCTTC. Translation gives CASSQVLRLAGKTEQFF.